The table lists the clone carrying this T cell receptor beta chain with many counts. Its antigen is not identified. This sample is drawn from a study of spatial heterogeneity in lung cancer. Study summary: As counted in raw reads, each unique TCR and UMI combination appeared more than ten times on average.

Described time point: sample taken at primary tumor resection. Tumor, nontumor lung or frozen PBMC supplied whole RNA that was sequenced unsorted. The donors were about 72 patients with non-small cell lung cancer that was early-stage and untreated. General study findings and limits: More often at tumor resection than at routine follow-up, ubiquitous expanded tumor TCRs were detected in the blood.

Germline loops: CDR1 SQVTM, CDR2 ANQGSEA. The CDR3 totals 13 residues. The germline V and J ends were trimmed by 6 bases and 0 bases, with 10 bases remaining between them. TCR cDNA molecules each carried a unique molecular identifier. One entry per CDR3 protein, called by TCRdb with MiXCR from the 5' RACE reads. The table lists approximately 52,000 distinct CDR3 sequences, roughly 6.5% of them singletons. The sequencing here drew on PBMCs, taken at surgery. This TCR derives from a female donor with early-stage non-small cell lung cancer. The chain carries TRBV29-1 and TRBJ2-3; D is ambiguous. The CDR3 DNA follows: TGCAGCGTCTCCTGGGCGAGCACAGATACGCAGTATTTT. This sequence encodes CSVSWASTDTQYF.